Below are 27 T cell receptor beta chains sequenced from a single sample in a study of regulatory T cells in long-lasting Graves disease. Time point in this sample: persistent/refractory GD, antithyroid drugs over 5 years with positive TRAb. Extracted PBMC RNA gave rise to the TCR library. Building the TCR beta libraries relied on iRepertoire HTBI primers, and CDR3 regions underwent Arm-PCR. TCRdb analysed the multiplex PCR reads with MiXCR anew, one entry per CDR3 protein. The sample lists about 470,000 distinct CDR3 sequences; roughly 21% were seen once. The source material was peripheral blood mononuclear cells (PBMCs), sampled when the disease was refractory, from a patient treated with antithyroid drugs. The receptor source for this set is a female donor with Graves disease.

The gene calls are TRBV6-1 and TRBJ1-1; D gene uncertain. The CDR3 extends over 12 amino acids. CDR1 and CDR2 from the germline V gene are MNHNS and SASEGT. Trimming cost V 8 bases and J 7 bases, with 14 bases left between them. The chain's CDR3 is CASFTGPREAFF. CDR3 bases: TGTGCCAGCTTCACGGGCCCCCGTGAAGCTTTCTTT.

This clonotype was counted many times. The chain links TRBV5-1 to TRBJ2-4, with 8 nucleotides matching TRBD1. This CDR3 comprises 15 residues. V shed 2 bases and J 5 bases; nucleotides not matched to a gene: 6. In germline, CDR1 is SGHRS, CDR2 YFSETQ. CDR3 nucleotide sequence: TGCGCCAGCAGCTTACCAGGGGGCGACCAAAACATTCAGTACTTC. Amino acids: CASSLPGGDQNIQYF.

This chain uses TRBV5-1 with TRBJ1-1, with TRBD1 as a possible D gene (5 bases). V gave up 0 bases and J gave up 5 bases, with 11 bases separating them. The CDR3 loop spans 14 amino acids. CDR1 is SGHRS, CDR2 YFSETQ, per germline. CDR3: CASSLEGRETEAFF. The CDR3 coding sequence is TGCGCCAGCAGCTTGGAGGGCAGGGAAACTGAAGCTTTCTTT.

This clonotype was detected a few times. This chain joins TRBV11-2 and TRBJ2-5; D is unclear. Per germline, CDR1 SGHAT and CDR2 FQNNGV. This CDR3 is built from 15 residues. V dropped 1 base and J dropped 5 bases, with 14 bases sitting between them. The CDR3 spells CASSLVRGVGETQYF. The CDR3 region has the DNA TGTGCCAGCAGCTTAGTCCGAGGTGTGGGTGAGACCCAGTACTTC.

This clonotype was seen repeatedly, ten times or more. The chain carries TRBV7-2 and TRBJ1-5; a possible D gene is TRBD1 (5 bases). The ends were cut back, 5 bases at V and 7 bases at J, with 18 bases in the middle. Germline CDR1 reads SGHTA; CDR2 reads FQGNSA. The CDR3 has 15 residues. For the CDR3, the DNA is TGTGCCAGCAGCCCCGGGGCCACGGGGGGACAGCCCCAGCATTTT. Amino acids: CASSPGATGGQPQHF.

To note about this clonotype: This may stem from a read error, because a much larger clone lies one nucleotide away. CDR3 sequence: CASSYRPAGRNQPQHF. The CDR3 region has the DNA TGTGCCAGCAGTTACAGACCGGCAGGGCGCAATCAGCCCCAGCATTTT. The chain is built from TRBV12-3 or TRBV12-4 and TRBJ1-5, with D perhaps TRBD1 (5 bases). Trimming shortened V by 4 bases and J by 2 bases, and 15 bases separated the two germline ends. The CDR3 consists of 16 residues.

This clonotype has only one observation. CDR3 region: CASSFLSPTGQLNTEAFF. The CDR3 DNA sequence: TGTGCCAGCAGCTTTTTGTCCCCGACGGGACAGCTGAACACTGAAGCTTTCTTT. The chain combines TRBV11-2 with TRBJ1-1; TRBD1 matches 7 bases. Germline V gene lookup returns CDR1 SGHAT and CDR2 FQNNGV. The trim removed 3 bases at V and 0 bases at J, leaving 13 bases unmatched. The CDR3 length is 18 residues.

Only a few counts were recorded for this clonotype. This sequence joins TRBV19 and TRBJ2-7; weak D call: TRBD1 (5 bases). Germline V lookup: CDR1 LNHDA, CDR2 SQIVND (reference sequence). V was shortened by 0 bases and J by 0 bases, with 9 bases between the two germline ends. CDR3 length equals 15 residues. The CDR3 here is CASSIEAGYSYEQYF. DNA for the CDR3: TGTGCCAGTAGTATAGAGGCAGGGTACTCCTACGAGCAGTACTTC.

The V gene is TRBV6-1, the J gene TRBJ2-7; 9 bases fit TRBD1. Germline loops: CDR1 MNHNS, CDR2 SASEGT. This CDR3 spans 12 amino acids. The V gene end was trimmed by 10 bases and the J gene end by 6 bases; junction bases not matched to a gene: 7. The CDR3 is CAIKQGASEQYF. CDR3 sequence (DNA): TGTGCCATCAAACAGGGGGCAAGCGAGCAGTACTTC.

This clonotype showed up just a few times. The chain combines TRBV28 with TRBJ1-5; D unclear. Germline CDR1 reads MDHEN; CDR2 reads SYDVKM. The CDR3 spans 13 residues. Trimming pared 4 bases from V and 0 bases from J, leaving 4 bases between. The CDR3 region is CASSCVSNQPQHF. CDR3 nucleotide sequence: TGTGCCAGCAGTTGTGTTAGCAATCAGCCCCAGCATTTT. Supplemented by reference TRBV28 and TRBJ1-5, the full variable domain reads DVKVTQSSRYLVKRTGEKVFLECVQDMDHENMFWYRQDPGLGLRLIYFSYDVKMKEKGDIPEGYSVSREKKERFSLILESASTNQTSMYLCASSCVSNQPQHFGDGTRLSIL.

This clonotype was seen at least ten times. CDR3 nucleotides: TGTGCCAGCAGTAGGGGGAGAGGGGACAAGCCCCAGCATTTT. Translating it yields CASSRGRGDKPQHF. The chain joins TRBV27 to TRBJ1-5; possibly TRBD1 for D (6 bases). Per germline, CDR1 MNHEY and CDR2 SMNVEV (reference sequence). The CDR3 is made up of 14 amino acids. With 5 bases removed from V and 8 bases from J, the gap between germline ends came to 16 bases.

This clonotype is medium-sized. The V and J genes are TRBV28 and TRBJ1-2, with D possibly being TRBD1 (6 bases). Germline V gene data show CDR1 as MDHEN and CDR2 as SYDVKM. There are 12 residues in the CDR3. With 7 bases removed from V and 6 bases from J, the gap between germline ends came to 12 bases. CDR3 in DNA: TGTGCCAGCAACCCGACAGGTCATGGCTACACCTTC. Translating it yields CASNPTGHGYTF.

CDR3 amino acids: CASSLPFTGELNTEAFF. CDR3 sequence (DNA): TGTGCCAGCAGCTTGCCTTTTACAGGGGAGCTGAACACTGAAGCTTTCTTT. The chain has TRBV5-6 and TRBJ1-1, with TRBD1 matching over 7 bases. Germline CDR1 and CDR2: SGHDT and YYEEEE. This CDR3 contains 17 residues. The ends lost 1 base at V and 0 bases at J; junction bases unmatched: 9. The full variable domain, its missing parts supplied by reference TRBV5-6 and TRBJ1-1, is DAGVTQSPTHLIKTRGQQVTLRCSPKSGHDTVSWYQQALGQGPQFIFQYYEEEERQRGNFPDRFSGHQFPNYSSELNVNALLLGDSALYLCASSLPFTGELNTEAFFGQGTRLTVV.

This rearrangement joins TRBV4-3 to TRBJ1-1, with a possible D match to TRBD1 (5 bases). CDR3 length: 15 residues. With 1 base removed from V and 4 bases from J, the gap between germline ends came to 13 bases. The germline CDR1 and CDR2 sequences are LGHNA and YSLEER. CDR3 loop: CASSQGDPGPTEAFF. CDR3 sequence (DNA): TGCGCCAGCAGCCAAGGGGACCCGGGGCCCACTGAAGCTTTCTTT.

The J gene is TRBJ1-3, the V gene TRBV4-3; D unclear. The CDR3 length is 15 residues. V lost 0 bases, J lost 4 bases, and 10 bases lay in between. Germline V CDR1 and CDR2: LGHNA, YSLEER. The CDR3 DNA reads TGCGCCAGCAGCCAAGATGGAGTGGCCGGAAACACCATATATTTT. Protein product: CASSQDGVAGNTIYF.

The CDR3 region is CAGAYRAGELFF. The CDR3 nucleotides read TGTGCCGGTGCCTACAGGGCCGGGGAGCTGTTTTTT. The rearrangement links TRBV6-1 to TRBJ2-2, with D possibly being TRBD1 (6 bases). Germline CDR1 is MNHNS and CDR2 is SASEGT. V shed 11 bases and J shed 6 bases, with 13 bases lying between them. This CDR3 spans 12 amino acids.

This clonotype was observed a few times. The chain recombines TRBV5-6 with TRBJ1-1, with D hard to call. Germline CDR1 SGHDT, CDR2 YYEEEE. The CDR3 is made up of 14 amino acids. V lost 1 base and J 0 bases, leaving 7 bases between the germline ends. The DNA of the CDR3 is TGTGCCAGCAGCTTGAAGCCTATGAACACTGAAGCTTTCTTT. The encoded protein is CASSLKPMNTEAFF. Filled out from reference TRBV5-6 and TRBJ1-1, the complete variable domain reads DAGVTQSPTHLIKTRGQQVTLRCSPKSGHDTVSWYQQALGQGPQFIFQYYEEEERQRGNFPDRFSGHQFPNYSSELNVNALLLGDSALYLCASSLKPMNTEAFFGQGTRLTVV.

This clonotype was seen a few times. V and J are TRBV12-3 or TRBV12-4 and TRBJ2-1; D gene ambiguous. The CDR3 consists of 16 residues. V was clipped by 6 bases and J by 3 bases, with 18 bases between them. For the CDR3, the DNA is TGTGCCAGCAGCCAGACGGGTAGGGCCAGCTACAATGAGCAGTTCTTC. It translates to CASSQTGRASYNEQFF.

Many counts were recorded for this clonotype. Here the CDR3 DNA reads TGTGCCAGCAGTTACAGCTTCTTTGGCGGCAAAAACATTCAGTACTTC. This translates into CASSYSFFGGKNIQYF. This chain joins TRBV6-5 and TRBJ2-4, with unresolved D. CDR1 MNHEY and CDR2 SVGAGI come from the germline V gene. V was cut by 2 bases and J by 3 bases, with 14 bases left in between. This CDR3 contains 16 residues.

This clonotype was picked up a small number of times. This sequence joins TRBV30 and TRBJ1-6; D call uncertain. The CDR3 consists of 14 residues. Deletions cut 4 bases from V and 6 bases from J, with 13 bases between. Germline values: CDR1 GTSNPN, CDR2 SVGIG (reference sequence). The CDR3 coding sequence is TGTGCCTGGACCCCGGAGATACTTAATTCACCCCTCCACTTT. Translated: CAWTPEILNSPLHF.

This clonotype appeared many times. The chain links TRBV6-5 to TRBJ2-7; no reliable D call. Trimming shortened V by 2 bases and J by 5 bases, and 7 bases separated the two germline ends. The CDR3 extends over 12 amino acids. Germline CDR1 is MNHEY and CDR2 is SVGAGI. The CDR3 loop reads CASSYVRNEQYF. The CDR3 DNA reads TGTGCCAGCAGTTACGTAAGGAACGAGCAGTACTTC.

This clonotype was seen many times. This chain connects TRBV24-1 to TRBJ1-2, with unresolved D. The CDR3 contains 12 residues. The ends were cut back, 1 base at V and 6 bases at J, with 5 bases in the middle. Germline values: CDR1 KGHDR, CDR2 SFDVKD. For the CDR3, the DNA is TGTGCCACCAGTGATTTCATGGATGGCTACACCTTC. Its protein product is CATSDFMDGYTF.

At least ten counts were recorded for this clonotype. The chain has TRBV5-6 and TRBJ1-1; D gene ambiguous. The germline V and J ends were trimmed by 4 bases and 3 bases, with 10 bases remaining between them. The CDR3 consists of 13 residues. Germline V gene sequence: CDR1 SGHDT, CDR2 YYEEEE. The CDR3 DNA reads TGTGCCAGCAGCGACCCCCTTTACACTGAAGCTTTCTTT. Translating gives CASSDPLYTEAFF.

This clonotype was picked up many times. This chain uses TRBV11-2 with TRBJ2-7; D call uncertain. This CDR3 contains 14 residues. V dropped 5 bases and J dropped 3 bases, with 14 bases sitting between them. CDR1 and CDR2 from the germline V gene are SGHAT and FQNNGV. The CDR3 sequence: CASSSLRTFYEQYF. The CDR3 region has the DNA TGTGCCAGCAGCAGTCTTAGAACTTTCTACGAGCAGTACTTC.

This clonotype was observed many times. The chain couples TRBV6-5 to TRBJ2-7; 7 positions agree with TRBD2. V lost 2 bases to trimming and J lost 6 bases; unmatched junction nucleotides: 7. CDR1 and CDR2 (germline): MNHEY, SVGAGI. The CDR3 is 14 amino acids. CDR3 in DNA: TGTGCCAGCAGTTACCCTGGGACTACCGGCGAGCAGTACTTC. Translation: CASSYPGTTGEQYF.

In its sample, this clonotype was seen many times. The chain links TRBV13 to TRBJ1-4; D is unclear. Germline V gene sequence: CDR1 PRHDT, CDR2 FYEKMQ (reference sequence). Trimming removed 5 bases at V and 4 bases at J, with 8 bases between. The length of the CDR3 is 13 residues. The chain's CDR3 is CASSPRHNEKLFF. The CDR3 DNA is TGTGCCAGCAGCCCACGACATAATGAAAAACTGTTTTTT.

The chain combines TRBV9 with TRBJ2-1, with 10 bases lining up with TRBD2. The CDR3 length is 16 residues. The V gene end was trimmed by 4 bases and the J gene end by 8 bases; junction bases not matched to a gene: 12. CDR1 is SGDLS and CDR2 is YYNGEE in the germline V gene. The chain's CDR3 is CASSTPTSGDRDEQFF. The CDR3 coding sequence is TGTGCCAGCAGCACCCCAACTAGCGGGGATCGCGATGAGCAGTTCTTC.